This T cell receptor (beta chain) was recovered during a study of a mutant IDH1 vaccine in newly diagnosed glioma. About the research overall: The start of vaccination came 4-6 weeks after radiotherapy alone, or with temozolomide cycles. Antecedent treatment encompassed radiotherapy, temozolomide, or their combination; the majority received both.

As to time point: week 23, last vaccination. A 20-mer mutant IDH1 peptide at 300 ug was injected subcutaneously with topical imiquimod. New astrocytomas of WHO grade 3 or 4 that were IDH1-mutant and ATRX-lost were found in the donors. V lost 5 bases to trimming and J lost 4 bases; unmatched junction nucleotides: 8. From germline, CDR1 is SGHVS and CDR2 FQNEAQ. There are 16 residues in the CDR3. For this clone: Its antigen remains unknown.

TCRdb's table, derived via immunoSEQ multiplex PCR, lists solely in-frame clones and lacks some. Found here are 35,000 to 40,000 clones, more than 80% of them singletons; the top ten hold around 5%. Study outcomes and limitations: With respect to changes in top peripheral T cell clonotypes, pseudoprogression seemed unrelated.

The rearrangement uses TRBV7-8 and TRBJ2-6; 7 bases match TRBD1. The receptor comes from a man aged 35-49 years with glioma. Material: PBMCs, obtained from a glioma patient whose treatment included an IDH1 peptide vaccine. The CDR3 sequence: CASSPRGIAGANVLTF. As DNA, the CDR3 is TGTGCCAGCAGCCCCAGGGGGATTGCCGGGGCCAACGTCCTGACTTTC.